This T cell receptor beta chain comes out of a study of memory CD4+ T cells and cytomegalovirus serostatus. Across the whole study: This sample comes from healthy Belgian adults, about nine CMV seropositive, about 23 seronegative.

To note about this clone: Its specificity is not known.

Sequencing was performed with immunoSEQ multiplex PCR; in TCRdb, only in-frame clones are kept and a portion is missing. Here the sample spans roughly 84,000 clones, around 80% being singletons. Study outcomes and limitations: Of under 200 reported CMV TCRbeta sequences, 65 to 85 were found in memory CD4+ repertoires. Repertoires predicted CMV serostatus with median bootstrapped AUC of around 0.96.

Per germline, CDR1 LGHNA and CDR2 YNFKEQ. The ends lost 4 bases at V and 8 bases at J; junction bases unmatched: 5. The CDR3 is 16 residues long. Single viable CD3+CD4+CD8-CD45RO+ cells were sorted as the memory CD4+ T cells. The receptor comes from an adult in good health and CMV-seronegative. The V call is TRBV4-2, the J call TRBJ2-4; 16 nucleotides line up with TRBD2. Sequencing was performed on memory CD4+ T cells from blood. The CDR3 nucleotides are TGTGCCAGCAGCCTGGGGACTAGCGGGGGGGTAGACATTCAGTACTTC. Residues: CASSLGTSGGVDIQYF.